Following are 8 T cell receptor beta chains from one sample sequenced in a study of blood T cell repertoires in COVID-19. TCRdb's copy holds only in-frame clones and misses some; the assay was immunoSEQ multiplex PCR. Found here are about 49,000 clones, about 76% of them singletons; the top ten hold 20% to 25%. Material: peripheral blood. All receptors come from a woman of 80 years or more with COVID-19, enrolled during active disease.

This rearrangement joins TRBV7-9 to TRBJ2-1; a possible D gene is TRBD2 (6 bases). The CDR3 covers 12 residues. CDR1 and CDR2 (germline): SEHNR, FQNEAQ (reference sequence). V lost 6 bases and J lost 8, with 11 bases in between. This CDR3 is CASRQLADEQFF. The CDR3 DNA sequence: TGTGCCAGCAGGCAACTAGCCGATGAGCAGTTCTTC.

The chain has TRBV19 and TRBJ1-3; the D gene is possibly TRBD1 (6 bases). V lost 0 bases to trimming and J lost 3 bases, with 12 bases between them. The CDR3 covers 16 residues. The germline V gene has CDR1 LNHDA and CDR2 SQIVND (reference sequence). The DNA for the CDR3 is TGTGCCAGTAGTATAGATCTAACAGGGATTGGAAACACCATATATTTT. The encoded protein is CASSIDLTGIGNTIYF. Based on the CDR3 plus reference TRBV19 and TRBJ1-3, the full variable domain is DGGITQSPKYLFRKEGQNVTLSCEQNLNHDAMYWYRQDPGQGLRLIYYSQIVNDFQKGDIAEGYSVSREKKESFPLTVTSAQKNPTAFYLCASSIDLTGIGNTIYFGEGSWLTVV.

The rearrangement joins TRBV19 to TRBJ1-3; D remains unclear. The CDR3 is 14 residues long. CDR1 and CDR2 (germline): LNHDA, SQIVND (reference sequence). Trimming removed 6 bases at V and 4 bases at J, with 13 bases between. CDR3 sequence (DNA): TGTGCCAGTAGCTTACAGCTCCGGGGAAACACCATATATTTT. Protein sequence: CASSLQLRGNTIYF.

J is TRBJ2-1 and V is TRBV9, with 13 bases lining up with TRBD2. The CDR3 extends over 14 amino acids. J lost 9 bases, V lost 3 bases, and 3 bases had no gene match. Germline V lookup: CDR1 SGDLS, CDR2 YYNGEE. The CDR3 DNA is TGTGCCAGCAGCGGGACTAGCGGGAGATCTGAGCAGTTCTTC. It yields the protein CASSGTSGRSEQFF.

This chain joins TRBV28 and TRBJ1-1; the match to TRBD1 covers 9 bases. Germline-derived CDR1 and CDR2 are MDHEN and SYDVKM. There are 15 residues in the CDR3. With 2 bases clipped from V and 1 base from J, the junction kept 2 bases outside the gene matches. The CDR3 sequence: CASSLMTGGNTEAFF. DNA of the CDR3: TGTGCCAGCAGTTTAATGACAGGGGGGAACACTGAAGCTTTCTTT.

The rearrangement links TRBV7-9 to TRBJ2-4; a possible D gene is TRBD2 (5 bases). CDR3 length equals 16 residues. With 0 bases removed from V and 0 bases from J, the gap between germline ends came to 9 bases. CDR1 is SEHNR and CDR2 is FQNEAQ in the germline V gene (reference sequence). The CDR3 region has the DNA TGTGCCAGCAGCTTAGCGAGGGCTTTAGCCAAAAACATTCAGTACTTC. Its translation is CASSLARALAKNIQYF. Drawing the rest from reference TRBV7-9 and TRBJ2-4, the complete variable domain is DTGVSQNPRHKITKRGQNVTFRCDPISEHNRLYWYRQTLGQGPEFLTYFQNEAQLEKSRLLSDRFSAERPKGSFSTLEIQRTEQGDSAMYLCASSLARALAKNIQYFGAGTRLSVL.

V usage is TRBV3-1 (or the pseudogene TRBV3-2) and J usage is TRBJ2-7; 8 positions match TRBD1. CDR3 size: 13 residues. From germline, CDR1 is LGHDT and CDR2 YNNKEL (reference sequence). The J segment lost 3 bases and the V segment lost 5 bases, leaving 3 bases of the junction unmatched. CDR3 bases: TGTGCCAGCAGCTACAGGGGGGTCTACGAGCAGTACTTC. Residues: CASSYRGVYEQYF.

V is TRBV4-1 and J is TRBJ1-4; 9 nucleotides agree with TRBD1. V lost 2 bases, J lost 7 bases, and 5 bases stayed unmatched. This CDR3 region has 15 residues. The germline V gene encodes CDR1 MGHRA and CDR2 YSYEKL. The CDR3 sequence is CASSQHGTGSEKLFF. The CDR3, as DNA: TGCGCCAGCAGCCAACACGGGACAGGGAGTGAAAAACTGTTTTTT.